This TCR beta chain stems from a study of blood T cell repertoires in COVID-19. Study details: Acute and convalescent COVID-19 specimens originated in the United States, Italy and Spain. Sources were T cells, B-cell-depleted T cells, or PBMCs; the material itself was cDNA or gDNA.

Germline V gene sequence: CDR1 MDHEN, CDR2 SYDVKM. The CDR3 has 19 residues. The authors' processing: Amplification from reference gene primers served as the basis for estimated nucleated cell counts. Method: immunoSEQ multiplex PCR; TCRdb's copy keeps in-frame clones and lacks some. D and trimming were read from the DNA, whereas the V and J calls and clone size are those reported in that table. Among tens of thousands of clones listed, roughly 89% were seen once. The sample was peripheral blood. The chain links TRBV28 to TRBJ2-6, with D perhaps TRBD1 (7 bases). The clonotype originates from a human donor in a cohort sampled during active COVID-19. CDR3 sequence reads: CATMGPAGQYLSGANVLTF. DNA of the CDR3: TGTGCTACTATGGGCCCCGCGGGACAGTACTTATCTGGGGCCAACGTCCTGACTTTC.